A single sample is the source of the 13 T cell receptor beta chains below, sequenced in a study of blood T cell repertoires in COVID-19. Clones were sequenced by immunoSEQ multiplex PCR, and TCRdb holds only the in-frame ones, with some missing. This sample has 200,000 or so clones, with around 92% found just once. Sequenced: PBMCs or T cells enriched from blood (not recorded which). These receptors all stem from a young woman who had recovered from COVID-19.

The chain is built from TRBV13 and TRBJ2-2; 7 bases are shared with TRBD2. The CDR3 is 17 amino acids. Germline V CDR1 and CDR2: PRHDT, FYEKMQ (reference sequence). The junction had 9 bases not matched to a gene; V was cut back by 4 bases and J by 1 base. CDR3 sequence: CASSSMTGGRNTGELFF. The CDR3 DNA is TGTGCCAGCAGCTCAATGACGGGGGGTCGGAACACCGGGGAGCTGTTTTTT. The variable domain in full, with the rest retrieved from reference TRBV13 and TRBJ2-2, is AAGVIQSPRHLIKEKRETATLKCYPIPRHDTVYWYQQGPGQDPQFLISFYEKMQSDKGSIPDRFSAQQFSDYHSELNMSSLELGDSALYFCASSSMTGGRNTGELFFGEGSRLTVL.

The chain combines TRBV19 with TRBJ2-5; TRBD1 matches at 9 bases. The germline CDR1 and CDR2 sequences are LNHDA and SQIVND (reference sequence). CDR3 length equals 17 residues. The V and J ends lost 1 base and 2 bases, in that order; junction bases with no gene match: 8. This CDR3 reads CASSIGWDREEQETQYF. DNA of the CDR3: TGTGCCAGTAGTATAGGGTGGGACAGGGAAGAACAAGAGACCCAGTACTTC.

The chain joins TRBV7-3 to TRBJ2-1, with D perhaps TRBD1 (5 bases). V lost 5 bases and J 6 bases, leaving 20 bases between the germline ends. Germline V CDR1 and CDR2: SGHTA, FQGTGA. CDR3 length: 16 residues. The CDR3: CASSPEPGRAGNEQFF. The CDR3 DNA follows: TGTGCCAGCAGCCCCGAACCCGGCAGGGCAGGCAATGAGCAGTTCTTC.

This chain links TRBV4-1 with TRBJ1-1; no clear D gene. Trimming took 0 bases from V and 0 from J, leaving 14 bases between them. CDR1 and CDR2 (germline): MGHRA, YSYEKL. This CDR3 spans 17 amino acids. The DNA for the CDR3 is TGCGCCAGCAGCCAAGATGGAGGGTCTATTATGAACACTGAAGCTTTCTTT. Protein sequence: CASSQDGGSIMNTEAFF.

The chain couples TRBV4-1 to TRBJ2-1, with 10 bases lining up with TRBD2. Germline V gene sequence: CDR1 MGHRA, CDR2 YSYEKL. This CDR3 has 16 amino acids. The V gene end was trimmed by 2 bases and the J gene end by 4 bases; junction bases not matched to a gene: 5. The CDR3 loop reads CASSQSSGGYYNEQFF. The CDR3 DNA reads as TGCGCCAGCAGCCAATCTAGCGGGGGCTATTACAATGAGCAGTTCTTC.

The chain couples TRBV5-6 to TRBJ2-1, with TRBD1 identical over 7 bases. CDR1 is SGHDT, CDR2 YYEEEE, per germline. Trimming cost V 7 bases and J 2 bases; bases outside gene matches: 9. The CDR3 sequence is 15 residues long. The CDR3 loop is CASLPGGGTYNEQFF. The CDR3 nucleotides are TGTGCCAGCCTCCCAGGGGGTGGAACCTACAATGAGCAGTTCTTC.

The V and J genes are TRBV28 and TRBJ2-7; tentatively, D is TRBD2 (6 bases). From germline, CDR1 is MDHEN and CDR2 SYDVKM. V was trimmed by 8 bases and J by 0 bases, leaving 17 bases between them. The CDR3 contains 15 residues. CDR3 residues: CASPPPGGDSYEQYF. The CDR3, as DNA: TGTGCCAGCCCTCCTCCCGGCGGGGACTCCTACGAGCAGTACTTC.

This clone has a single count. The chain is built from TRBV6-5 and TRBJ1-1; TRBD1 might be the D (5 bases). The CDR3 has 12 residues. The V gene's germline CDR1 is MNHEY and CDR2 SVGAGI. V was pared by 6 bases and J by 4 bases, with 9 bases between. The CDR3 sequence is CASSLTGTEAFF. The CDR3 region has the DNA TGTGCCAGCAGCTTAACAGGCACTGAAGCTTTCTTT.

This clone was counted once. The chain carries TRBV13 and TRBJ2-1; 8 bases are shared with TRBD2. Germline-derived CDR1 and CDR2 are PRHDT and FYEKMQ (reference sequence). V shed 7 bases, J shed 9 bases, and the junction held 14 bases outside the gene matches. This CDR3 is built from 15 residues. CDR3 in amino acids: CASIQLGGGLIEQFF. The DNA for the CDR3 is TGTGCCAGCATCCAACTAGGCGGGGGGCTTATTGAGCAGTTCTTC.

A note on this clone: The junction does not match germline at one end; this may be a read error. The chain couples TRBV5-1 to TRBJ2-1; the match to TRBD2 covers 9 bases. Germline lookup yields CDR1 SGHRS and CDR2 YFSETQ. The CDR3 has 15 amino acids. DNA for the CDR3: TGCGCCAGCAGCTTGGGGGCGGGACTAGCAAACCCTCAGCTCTTC. This translates into CASSLGAGLANPQLF.

The chain couples TRBV18 to TRBJ2-7, with D possibly matching TRBD1 (7 bases). Germline CDR1 KGHSH, CDR2 LQKENI. This CDR3 region has 15 residues. The V gene lost 6 bases and the J gene lost 2 bases, with 17 bases spanning the gap. The CDR3 region has the DNA TGTGCCAGCTCCCCAACAGGGGAGGCGACCTACGAGCAGTACTTC. The encoded protein is CASSPTGEATYEQYF.

The V and J genes are TRBV5-6 and TRBJ1-1; no clear D gene. The CDR3 loop spans 13 amino acids. Trimming cost V 0 bases and J 6 bases, with 9 bases left between them. Germline CDR1 reads SGHDT; CDR2 reads YYEEEE. CDR3: CASSLGASSEAFF. The CDR3 nucleotides are TGTGCCAGCAGCTTGGGGGCGTCCTCTGAAGCTTTCTTT. The entire variable domain, with the rest obtained from reference TRBV5-6 and TRBJ1-1, is as follows: DAGVTQSPTHLIKTRGQQVTLRCSPKSGHDTVSWYQQALGQGPQFIFQYYEEEERQRGNFPDRFSGHQFPNYSSELNVNALLLGDSALYLCASSLGASSEAFFGQGTRLTVV.

Here the CDR3 reads CASSNRLADTDTQYF. In nucleotides, the CDR3 is TGTGCCAGCAGCAATCGACTAGCGGACACAGATACGCAGTATTTT. The rearrangement links TRBV7-3 to TRBJ2-3; TRBD2 agrees at 9 bases. Germline V gene data show CDR1 as SGHTA and CDR2 as FQGTGA. CDR3 length equals 15 residues. The junction had 5 bases not matched to a gene; V was cut back by 5 bases and J by 2 bases.